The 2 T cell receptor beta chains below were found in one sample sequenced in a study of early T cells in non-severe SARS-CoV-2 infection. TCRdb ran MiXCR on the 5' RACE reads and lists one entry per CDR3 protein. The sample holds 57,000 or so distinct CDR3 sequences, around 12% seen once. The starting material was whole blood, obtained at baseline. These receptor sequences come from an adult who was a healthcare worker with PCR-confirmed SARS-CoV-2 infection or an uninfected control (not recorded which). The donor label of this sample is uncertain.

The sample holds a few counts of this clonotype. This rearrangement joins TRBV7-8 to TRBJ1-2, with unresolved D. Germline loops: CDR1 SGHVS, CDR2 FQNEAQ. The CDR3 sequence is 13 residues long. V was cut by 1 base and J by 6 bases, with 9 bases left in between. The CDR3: CASSLGEADGYTF. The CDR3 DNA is TGTGCCAGCAGCTTAGGGGAGGCGGATGGCTACACCTTC.

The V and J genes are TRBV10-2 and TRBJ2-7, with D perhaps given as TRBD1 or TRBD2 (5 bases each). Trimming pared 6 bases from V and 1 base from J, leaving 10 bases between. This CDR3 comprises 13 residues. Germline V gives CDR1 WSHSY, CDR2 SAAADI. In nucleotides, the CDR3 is TGCGCCAGCAGCGTGGGGGAATCCTACGAGCAGTACGTC. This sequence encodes CASSVGESYEQYV.